This TCR beta chain was retrieved from a study of T cell responses to AZD1222 COVID-19 vaccine. Looked up from germline, CDR1 is MDHEN and CDR2 is SYDVKM. The CDR3 totals 14 residues. V was clipped by 5 bases and J by 6 bases, with 16 bases between them. The table came from immunoSEQ multiplex PCR; TCRdb's copy has only in-frame clones and leaves some out. The top ten clones hold about 7.5% of a sample with about 150,000 clones, more than 80% of them seen once. The source material was peripheral blood, sampled 28 days after the second dose of the MenACWY control vaccine. This chain links TRBV28 with TRBJ1-1; D is possibly TRBD1 (5 bases). The sequence came from an adult who received the MenACWY meningococcal vaccine as a control. The CDR3 sequence is CASSGGAANAEAFF. CDR3 in DNA: TGTGCCAGCAGTGGTGGGGCCGCAAACGCTGAAGCTTTCTTT.